This T cell receptor (beta chain) was found in a study of blood T cell repertoires in COVID-19. On the study more broadly: T cells, B-cell-depleted T cells, or PBMCs provided the cDNA or gDNA that served as material.

Looked up from germline, CDR1 is WSHSY and CDR2 is SAAADI. Trimming took off 0 bases at V and 9 bases at J, with 15 bases between the two ends. This CDR3 spans 15 amino acids. Original handling: Amplification of reference gene primers was used by the study to estimate nucleated cell counts. The data were produced by immunoSEQ multiplex PCR, yet TCRdb's version contains in-frame clones alone and is incomplete. That table gives V, J and clone size, and the DNA gave D and trimming. Here the sample spans more than 85,000 clones, 70% to 90% being singletons. Material: peripheral blood. V is TRBV10-2 and J is TRBJ1-5; D possibly corresponds to TRBD1 (5 bases). This sequence was found in a woman older than 75 with acute or convalescent COVID-19. The CDR3 here is CASSESRAERWPQHF. CDR3 bases: TGCGCCAGCAGTGAGTCCAGGGCCGAACGGTGGCCCCAGCATTTT.